The T cell receptor beta chain under discussion was sequenced for a study of PD-L1 blockade in urothelial cancer. This CDR3 has 16 residues. The J segment lost 6 bases and the V segment lost 0 bases, leaving 7 bases of the junction unmatched. Germline V gives CDR1 SGHRS, CDR2 YFSETQ. The data were produced by immunoSEQ multiplex PCR, yet TCRdb's version contains in-frame clones alone and is incomplete. This repertoire shows about 43,000 clones, 85% to 90% found once; its top ten account for roughly 15%. The sequenced sample was PBMCs, obtained around atezolizumab (anti-PD-L1) treatment. The clonotype originates from a woman in her fifties or sixties with urothelial cancer. This sequence joins TRBV5-1 and TRBJ2-2; 8 bases map to TRBD2. The CDR3 reads CASSLVAGGTPGELFF. Here the CDR3 DNA reads TGCGCCAGCAGCTTGGTTGCGGGAGGTACCCCCGGGGAGCTGTTTTTT. The full variable domain, rest sourced from reference TRBV5-1 and TRBJ2-2, is KAGVTQTPRYLIKTRGQQVTLSCSPISGHRSVSWYQQTPGQGLQFLFEYFSETQRNKGNFPGRFSGRQFSNSRSEMNVSTLELGDSALYLCASSLVAGGTPGELFFGEGSRLTVL.